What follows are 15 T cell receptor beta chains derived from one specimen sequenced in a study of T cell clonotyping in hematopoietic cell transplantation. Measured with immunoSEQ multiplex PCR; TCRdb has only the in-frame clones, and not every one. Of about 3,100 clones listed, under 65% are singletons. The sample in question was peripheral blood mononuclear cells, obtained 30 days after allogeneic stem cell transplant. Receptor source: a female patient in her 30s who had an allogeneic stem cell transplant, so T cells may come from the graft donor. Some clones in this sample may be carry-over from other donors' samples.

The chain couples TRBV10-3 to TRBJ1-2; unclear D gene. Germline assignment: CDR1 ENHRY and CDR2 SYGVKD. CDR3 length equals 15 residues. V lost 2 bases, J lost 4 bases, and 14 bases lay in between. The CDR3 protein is CAISERGGRSYGYTF. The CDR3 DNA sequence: TGTGCCATCAGTGAGAGAGGTGGCAGGAGCTATGGCTACACCTTC.

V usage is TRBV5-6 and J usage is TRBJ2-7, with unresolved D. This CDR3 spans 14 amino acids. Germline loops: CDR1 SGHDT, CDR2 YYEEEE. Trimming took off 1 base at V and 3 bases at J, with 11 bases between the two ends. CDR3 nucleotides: TGTGCCAGCAGCTTGACCGGTTCGTTCTACGAGCAGTACTTC. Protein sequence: CASSLTGSFYEQYF.

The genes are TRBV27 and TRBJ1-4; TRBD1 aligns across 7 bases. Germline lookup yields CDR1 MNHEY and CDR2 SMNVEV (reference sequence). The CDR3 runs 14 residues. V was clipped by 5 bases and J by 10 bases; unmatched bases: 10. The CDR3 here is CASSAGTEAGKLFF. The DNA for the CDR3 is TGTGCCAGCAGTGCCGGGACAGAGGCGGGAAAACTGTTTTTT.

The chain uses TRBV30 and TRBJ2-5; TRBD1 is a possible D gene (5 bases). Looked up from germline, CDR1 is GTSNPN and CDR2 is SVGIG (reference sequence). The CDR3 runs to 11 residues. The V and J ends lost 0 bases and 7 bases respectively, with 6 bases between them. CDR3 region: CAWSVRGTQYF. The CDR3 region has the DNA TGTGCCTGGAGTGTAAGGGGGACCCAGTACTTC.

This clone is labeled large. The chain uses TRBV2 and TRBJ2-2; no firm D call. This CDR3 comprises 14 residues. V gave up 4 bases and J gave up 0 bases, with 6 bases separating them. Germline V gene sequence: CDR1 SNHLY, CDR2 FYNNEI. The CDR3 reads CASSATPNTGELFF. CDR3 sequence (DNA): TGTGCCAGCAGTGCGACACCGAACACCGGGGAGCTGTTTTTT.

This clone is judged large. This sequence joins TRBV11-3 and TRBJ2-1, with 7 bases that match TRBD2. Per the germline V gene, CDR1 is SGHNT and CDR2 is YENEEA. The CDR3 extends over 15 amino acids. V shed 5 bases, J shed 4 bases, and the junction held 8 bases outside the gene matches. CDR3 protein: CASSRGDLVYNEQFF. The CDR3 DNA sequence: TGTGCCAGCAGCCGGGGGGACTTGGTATACAATGAGCAGTTCTTC. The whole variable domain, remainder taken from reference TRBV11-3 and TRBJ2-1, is EAGVVQSPRYKIIEKKQPVAFWCNPISGHNTLYWYLQNLGQGPELLIRYENEEAVDDSQLPKDRFSAERLKGVDSTLKIQPAELGDSAVYLCASSRGDLVYNEQFFGPGTRLTVL.

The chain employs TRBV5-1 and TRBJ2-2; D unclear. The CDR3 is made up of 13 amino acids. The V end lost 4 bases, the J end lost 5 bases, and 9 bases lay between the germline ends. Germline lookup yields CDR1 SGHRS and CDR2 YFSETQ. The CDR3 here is CASSPQGTGELFF. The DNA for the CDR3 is TGCGCCAGCAGCCCCCAAGGAACCGGGGAGCTGTTTTTT.

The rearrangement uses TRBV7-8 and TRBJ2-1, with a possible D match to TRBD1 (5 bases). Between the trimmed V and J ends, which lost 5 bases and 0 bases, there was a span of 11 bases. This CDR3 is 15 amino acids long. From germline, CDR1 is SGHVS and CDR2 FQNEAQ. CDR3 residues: CASSGAVSSYNEQFF. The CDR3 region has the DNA TGTGCCAGCAGCGGGGCAGTGAGCTCCTACAATGAGCAGTTCTTC.

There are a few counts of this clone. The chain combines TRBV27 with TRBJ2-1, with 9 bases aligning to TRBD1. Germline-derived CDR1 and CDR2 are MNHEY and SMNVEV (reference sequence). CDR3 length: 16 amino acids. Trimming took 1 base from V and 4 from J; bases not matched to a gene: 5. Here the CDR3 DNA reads TGTGCCAGCAGTTTATATGGACAGGGGTCTTACAATGAGCAGTTCTTC. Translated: CASSLYGQGSYNEQFF.

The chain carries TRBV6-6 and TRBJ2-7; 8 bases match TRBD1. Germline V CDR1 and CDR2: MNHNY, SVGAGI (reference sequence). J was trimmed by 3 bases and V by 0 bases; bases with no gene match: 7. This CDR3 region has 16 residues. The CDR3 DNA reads TGTGCCAGCAGTTACTCGTATCCAGGGGGCAACTACGAGCAGTACTTC. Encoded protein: CASSYSYPGGNYEQYF.

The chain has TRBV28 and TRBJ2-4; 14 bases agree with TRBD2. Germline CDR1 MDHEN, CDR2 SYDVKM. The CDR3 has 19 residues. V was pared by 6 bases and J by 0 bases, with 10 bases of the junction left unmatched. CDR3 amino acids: CASSHRLAGGPKAKNIQYF. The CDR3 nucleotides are TGTGCCAGCAGCCACCGACTAGCGGGAGGGCCTAAAGCCAAAAACATTCAGTACTTC.

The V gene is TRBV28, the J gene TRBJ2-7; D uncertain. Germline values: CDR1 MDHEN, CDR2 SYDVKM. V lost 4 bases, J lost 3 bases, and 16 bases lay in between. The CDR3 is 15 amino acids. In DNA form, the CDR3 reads TGTGCCAGCAGTTCCCATATTAGCTCTCTCTACGAGCAGTACTTC. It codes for CASSSHISSLYEQYF.

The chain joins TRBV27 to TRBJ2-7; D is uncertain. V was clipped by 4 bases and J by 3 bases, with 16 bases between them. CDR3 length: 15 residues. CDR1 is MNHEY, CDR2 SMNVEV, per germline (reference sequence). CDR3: CASSSFSDGFYEQYF. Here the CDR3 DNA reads TGTGCCAGCAGTTCCTTCTCCGACGGGTTCTACGAGCAGTACTTC.

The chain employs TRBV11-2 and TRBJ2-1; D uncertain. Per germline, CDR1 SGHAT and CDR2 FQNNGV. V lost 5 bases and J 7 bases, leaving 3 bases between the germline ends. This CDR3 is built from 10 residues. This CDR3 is CASSQNEQFF. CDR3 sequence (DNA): TGTGCCAGCAGCCAGAATGAGCAGTTCTTC.

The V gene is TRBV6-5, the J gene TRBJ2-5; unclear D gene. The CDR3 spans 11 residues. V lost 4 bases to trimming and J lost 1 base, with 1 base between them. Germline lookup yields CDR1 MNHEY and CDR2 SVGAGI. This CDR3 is CASSFQETQYF. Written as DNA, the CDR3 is TGTGCCAGCAGTTTCCAAGAGACCCAGTACTTC.